This T cell receptor (beta chain) originates from a study of technical replicates of blood from a few donors. Per the germline V gene, CDR1 is MNHEY and CDR2 is SVGAGI. The V gene end was trimmed by 9 bases and the J gene end by 4 bases; junction bases not matched to a gene: 1. This CDR3 comprises 11 residues. Sequencing was performed with immunoSEQ multiplex PCR; in TCRdb, only in-frame clones are kept and a portion is missing. The sample consists of fewer than 100,000 clones, about 94% of them appearing once. The sequenced material came from T cells isolated from PBMCs. The TCR comes from a human donor in good health. The J gene is TRBJ1-2, the V gene TRBV6-5, with 8 bases that match TRBD1. CDR3 in DNA: TGTGCCAGTACAGGGGGCTATGGCTACACCTTC. It encodes CASTGGYGYTF.